The 8 T cell receptor beta chains presented below share a single source sample, sequenced in a study of T cell responses to AZD1222 COVID-19 vaccine (dated by TCRdb to the early 2020s). According to the study, the label for this sample's time point signals: baseline before first vaccination. Libraries came from the immunoSEQ multiplex PCR assay. This is the immuneACCESS table as TCRdb keeps it, with only in-frame sequences that have V and J called. A part of the clones is gone; compared with another copy, unresolved V genes explain less than half, and the rest is unexplained. This sample comprises approximately 100,000 clones, more than 70% of them detected only once. The top ten clones comprise around 1.5% of the sample. The specimen was peripheral blood, collected on day 0 of AZD1222 vaccination. The receptors here all came from an adult in good health.

V is TRBV12-3 or TRBV12-4 and J is TRBJ1-4, with D possibly being TRBD1 (5 bases). The CDR3 contains 13 residues. The ends were cut back, 4 bases at V and 5 bases at J, with 8 bases in the middle. CDR3 sequence (DNA): TGTGCCAGCAGTTCGCACAGGAATGAAAAACTGTTTTTT. It translates to CASSSHRNEKLFF.

This clone has just one count. This sequence joins TRBV7-6 and TRBJ2-2; D is ambiguous. Germline V lookup: CDR1 SGHVS, CDR2 FNYEAQ. There are 13 residues in the CDR3. V was pared by 8 bases and J by 2 bases, with 9 bases between. CDR3 bases: TGTGCCAGCCGGTTTACCAACACCGGGGAGCTGTTTTTT. Its protein product is CASRFTNTGELFF.

The V call is TRBV7-2, the J call TRBJ1-5; D gene unclear. The CDR3 is 15 amino acids. In germline, CDR1 is SGHTA, CDR2 FQGNSA. V was clipped by 1 base and J by 4 bases, with 11 bases between them. This chain's CDR3 is CASSLVGQANQPQHF. CDR3 bases: TGTGCCAGCAGCTTAGTCGGGCAGGCGAATCAGCCCCAGCATTTT.

The V gene is TRBV28, the J gene TRBJ1-2; D remains unclear. This CDR3 spans 11 amino acids. Germline V gene sequence: CDR1 MDHEN, CDR2 SYDVKM. V lost 7 bases to trimming and J lost 3 bases, with 6 bases between them. The CDR3 bases are TGTGCCAGCAATCAATACTATGGCTACACCTTC. This sequence encodes CASNQYYGYTF.

The chain carries TRBV7-9 and TRBJ2-6, with D hard to call. Trimming cost V 1 base and J 1 base, with 5 bases left between them. Germline-derived CDR1 and CDR2 are SEHNR and FQNEAQ (reference sequence). The CDR3 is made up of 15 amino acids. The CDR3 region has the DNA TGTGCCAGCAGCTTAGGGTTGTCTGGGGCCAACGTCCTGACTTTC. Translated: CASSLGLSGANVLTF.

The V and J genes are TRBV29-1 and TRBJ2-7, with D unclear. The CDR3 is 11 residues long. Per the germline V gene, CDR1 is SQVTM and CDR2 is ANQGSEA. The V end was cut by 4 bases, the J end by 1 base, with 5 bases between. The CDR3 reads CSVGVSYEQYF. The CDR3 nucleotides are TGCAGCGTTGGGGTATCCTACGAGCAGTACTTC.

This clone was picked up one time. The chain couples TRBV19 to TRBJ2-7; D might be TRBD1 (6 bases). V was cut by 10 bases and J by 2 bases, with 18 bases left in between. Germline V lookup: CDR1 LNHDA, CDR2 SQIVND (reference sequence). This CDR3 is 14 amino acids long. The CDR3 DNA sequence: TGTGCCACTTCGGCAGGGGACCTAACCTACGAGCAGTACTTC. Translation: CATSAGDLTYEQYF.

V gene TRBV5-5 combines with J gene TRBJ1-1; D unclear. Trimming shortened V by 2 bases and J by 4 bases, and 12 bases separated the two germline ends. This CDR3 region has 14 residues. Germline loops: CDR1 SGHKS, CDR2 YYEKEE (reference sequence). CDR3 amino acids: CASSFRAGSTEAFF. The CDR3, as DNA: TGTGCCAGCAGCTTTCGGGCAGGCAGCACTGAAGCTTTCTTT.